The source of this TCR beta chain is a study of human T cells and chemical hapten exposure. Turning to the study itself: Each patch test put 0.01% DPC on the upper back, and results were read at 6 days. Patients, a majority of them female, were diagnosed with alopecia areata, totalis or universalis. Small pooled library volume differences chiefly drove per-sample TCR yield variation.

This clonotype has at least ten counts. Specified time point: pre-sensitization, week 0. Noted treatment: therapeutic diphenylcyclopropenone sensitization with weekly scalp DPC. Germline V lookup: CDR1 SGHKS, CDR2 YYEKEE (reference sequence). The CDR3 consists of 16 residues. V lost 1 base and J 1 base, leaving 14 bases between the germline ends. One entry per CDR3 protein results from TCRdb running MiXCR on the RACE reads. This table has about 62,000 distinct CDR3 sequences, roughly 6.7% appearing once. The material sequenced was whole blood, taken in connection with sensitization to the hapten diphenylcyclopropenone (DPC). The clonotype was recovered from a woman aged 25-40 years with alopecia areata. Some clones in this sample may be carry-over from other donors' samples. The chain uses TRBV5-5 and TRBJ1-1; possible D gene TRBD1, 5 bases. Written as DNA, the CDR3 is TGTGCCAGCAGCTTGCCCTTCGACAGACCGAACACTGAAGCTTTCTTT. Its translation: CASSLPFDRPNTEAFF.